A selection of T cell receptor beta chains follows, all from one sample in a study of molecular identifiers for immune sequencing clone quantification. One entry per CDR3 protein, called by TCRdb with MiXCR from the PCR reads. The sample records 550,000 to 750,000 distinct CDR3 sequences, about 20% being singletons. Sample: naive CD8+ T cells from blood, with Jurkat cell RNA spiked in. These receptors all come from a human donor in good health. Some libraries in this study had Jurkat cell RNA spiked in. Each CDR3 is given with its conserved first and last residue. Fields, in order: V gene, clone size, D gene, J gene, CDR3 protein, CDR3 DNA. A D gene is named only where the DNA matches it firmly. A row's size may be missing; if present it is once, few, many or a size class.

v_gene: TRBV9
abundance: few
d_gene: TRBD2
j_gene: TRBJ2-7
CDR3aa: CASSVAPAGAYEQYF
CDR3nt: TGTGCCAGCAGCGTAGCGCCAGCGGGAGCCTACGAGCAGTACTTC

v_gene: TRBV4-3
abundance: many
d_gene: .
j_gene: TRBJ1-4
CDR3aa: CASSQGSTGYNEKLFF
CDR3nt: TGCGCCAGCAGCCAAGGCTCAACGGGGTATAATGAAAAACTGTTTTTT

v_gene: TRBV7-9
abundance: many
d_gene: .
j_gene: TRBJ1-5
CDR3aa: CASSSLAQPQHF
CDR3nt: TGTGCCAGCAGCTCTCTAGCTCAGCCCCAGCATTTT

v_gene: TRBV7-2
abundance: many
d_gene: TRBD2
j_gene: TRBJ2-1
CDR3aa: CASKAPSGSHEQFF
CDR3nt: TGTGCCAGCAAGGCCCCCAGCGGGAGCCATGAGCAGTTCTTC

v_gene: TRBV6-6
abundance: many
d_gene: .
j_gene: TRBJ1-2
CDR3aa: CAGGGVGDYGYTF
CDR3nt: TGTGCCGGGGGGGGGGTCGGCGACTATGGCTACACCTTC

v_gene: TRBV19
abundance: .
d_gene: TRBD1
j_gene: TRBJ2-1
CDR3aa: CASSIGGQGLELFF
CDR3nt: TGTGCCAGTAGTATAGGGGGACAGGGTCTAGAACTGTTCTTC

v_gene: TRBV4-1
abundance: many
d_gene: .
j_gene: TRBJ1-4
CDR3aa: CASSQEGRGEKLFF
CDR3nt: TGCGCCAGCAGCCAAGAGGGTCGGGGTGAAAAACTGTTTTTT

v_gene: TRBV24-1
abundance: many
d_gene: .
j_gene: TRBJ1-2
CDR3aa: CATSLNEGYGYTF
CDR3nt: TGTGCCACCAGCCTGAACGAGGGCTATGGCTACACCTTC

v_gene: TRBV7-9
abundance: many
d_gene: .
j_gene: TRBJ2-7
CDR3aa: CASSLIPAGRYEQYF
CDR3nt: TGTGCCAGCAGCTTAATCCCGGCAGGGAGGTACGAGCAGTACTTC

v_gene: TRBV11-2
abundance: many
d_gene: .
j_gene: TRBJ2-3
CDR3aa: CASSPMGGSGGLTDTQYF
CDR3nt: TGTGCCAGCAGCCCAATGGGGGGGTCAGGGGGGCTCACAGATACGCAGTATTTT

v_gene: TRBV7-9
abundance: .
d_gene: TRBD2
j_gene: TRBJ2-3
CDR3aa: CASSPLFGSGRADTQYF
CDR3nt: TGTGCCAGCAGCCCGCTTTTTGGTAGCGGGAGGGCAGATACGCAGTATTTT

v_gene: TRBV6-2/TRBV6-3
abundance: .
d_gene: .
j_gene: TRBJ2-2
CDR3aa: CASTDRSGELFF
CDR3nt: TGTGCCAGCACTGACAGATCCGGGGAGCTGTTTTTT

v_gene: TRBV6-6
abundance: many
d_gene: .
j_gene: TRBJ2-6
CDR3aa: CASSGLDPMVSLGANVLTF
CDR3nt: TGTGCCAGCAGTGGATTAGACCCGATGGTGTCACTTGGGGCCAACGTCCTGACTTTC

v_gene: TRBV5-6
abundance: few
d_gene: TRBD1
j_gene: TRBJ1-2
CDR3aa: CASSLGGQVVYGYTF
CDR3nt: TGTGCCAGCAGCTTGGGAGGACAGGTTGTCTATGGCTACACCTTC

v_gene: TRBV6-5
abundance: .
d_gene: .
j_gene: TRBJ2-5
CDR3aa: CASIQQGQETQYF
CDR3nt: TGTGCCAGCATCCAACAGGGTCAGGAGACCCAGTACTTC

v_gene: TRBV7-6
abundance: many
d_gene: .
j_gene: TRBJ2-7
CDR3aa: CASSPTAGSSYEQYF
CDR3nt: TGTGCCAGCAGCCCGACCGCGGGGTCCTCCTACGAGCAGTACTTC

v_gene: TRBV4-3
abundance: many
d_gene: .
j_gene: TRBJ2-7
CDR3aa: CASSQDSVPIYEQYF
CDR3nt: TGCGCCAGCAGCCAAGATTCAGTGCCCATTTACGAGCAGTACTTC

v_gene: TRBV4-3
abundance: many
d_gene: .
j_gene: TRBJ2-3
CDR3aa: CASSQDGTGGTDTQYF
CDR3nt: TGCGCCAGCAGCCAAGATGGGACCGGGGGCACAGATACGCAGTATTTT

v_gene: TRBV14
abundance: many
d_gene: .
j_gene: TRBJ2-5
CDR3aa: CASSQRVLLDPQYF
CDR3nt: TGTGCCAGCAGCCAGAGGGTTCTCCTAGATCCCCAGTACTTC

v_gene: TRBV20-1
abundance: many
d_gene: TRBD2
j_gene: TRBJ2-7
CDR3aa: CSARVSGDYEQYF
CDR3nt: TGCAGTGCTAGAGTTAGCGGGGACTACGAGCAGTACTTC

v_gene: TRBV13
abundance: .
d_gene: TRBD1
j_gene: TRBJ2-3
CDR3aa: CTGSLAGTGGYTDTQYF
CDR3nt: TGTACCGGCAGCTTAGCTGGGACAGGGGGGTACACAGATACGCAGTATTTT

v_gene: TRBV27
abundance: .
d_gene: .
j_gene: TRBJ1-5
CDR3aa: CASSLWYRVDSNQPQHF
CDR3nt: TGTGCCAGCAGTTTATGGTACAGGGTCGATAGCAATCAGCCCCAGCATTTT

v_gene: TRBV20-1
abundance: many
d_gene: .
j_gene: TRBJ2-7
CDR3aa: CSASWTATYEQYF
CDR3nt: TGCAGTGCTAGTTGGACAGCCACCTACGAGCAGTACTTC

v_gene: TRBV7-2
abundance: many
d_gene: .
j_gene: TRBJ2-7
CDR3aa: CASSLGAGWNEQYF
CDR3nt: TGTGCCAGCAGCTTAGGGGCGGGGTGGAACGAGCAGTACTTC

v_gene: TRBV6-2/TRBV6-3
abundance: .
d_gene: .
j_gene: TRBJ1-1
CDR3aa: CASSQDKTTEAFF
CDR3nt: TGTGCCAGCAGCCAAGACAAGACCACTGAAGCTTTCTTT

v_gene: TRBV12-3/TRBV12-4
abundance: many
d_gene: TRBD2
j_gene: TRBJ2-3
CDR3aa: CASSPSLAGVDTQYF
CDR3nt: TGTGCCAGCAGTCCCTCACTAGCGGGAGTGGATACGCAGTATTTT

v_gene: TRBV6-2/TRBV6-3
abundance: few
d_gene: TRBD2
j_gene: TRBJ2-7
CDR3aa: CASSYSLRGEISYEQYF
CDR3nt: TGTGCCAGCAGTTACTCGCTACGGGGGGAAATATCCTACGAGCAGTACTTC

v_gene: TRBV7-9
abundance: many
d_gene: TRBD2
j_gene: TRBJ2-1
CDR3aa: CASSTLAGALNEQFF
CDR3nt: TGTGCCAGCAGCACCCTAGCGGGAGCACTCAATGAGCAGTTCTTC

v_gene: TRBV9
abundance: many
d_gene: .
j_gene: TRBJ1-1
CDR3aa: CASSVATATEAFF
CDR3nt: TGTGCCAGCAGCGTAGCTACGGCCACTGAAGCTTTCTTT

v_gene: TRBV9
abundance: many
d_gene: TRBD2
j_gene: TRBJ2-3
CDR3aa: CASSPPSGGYTDTQYF
CDR3nt: TGTGCCAGCAGCCCTCCTAGCGGGGGGTACACAGATACGCAGTATTTT

v_gene: TRBV25-1
abundance: many
d_gene: .
j_gene: TRBJ1-1
CDR3aa: CASSEGAYTEAFF
CDR3nt: TGTGCCAGCAGTGAAGGGGCCTACACTGAAGCTTTCTTT

v_gene: TRBV18
abundance: many
d_gene: .
j_gene: TRBJ1-5
CDR3aa: CASSPKAGYDPQHF
CDR3nt: TGTGCCAGCTCACCGAAGGCCGGATATGATCCCCAGCATTTT

v_gene: TRBV28
abundance: many
d_gene: .
j_gene: TRBJ1-1
CDR3aa: CASSPIRPDAFF
CDR3nt: TGTGCCAGCAGCCCTATCAGGCCGGATGCTTTCTTT

v_gene: TRBV27
abundance: many
d_gene: TRBD2
j_gene: TRBJ2-7
CDR3aa: CASSLGGRPYEQYF
CDR3nt: TGTGCCAGCAGTTTAGGCGGGAGGCCCTACGAGCAGTACTTC

v_gene: TRBV7-9
abundance: many
d_gene: TRBD1
j_gene: TRBJ2-7
CDR3aa: CASSSGTGVREQYF
CDR3nt: TGTGCCAGCAGCAGCGGGACAGGGGTTCGGGAGCAGTACTTC

v_gene: TRBV11-2
abundance: many
d_gene: TRBD1
j_gene: TRBJ1-1
CDR3aa: CASSLTGVDLNTEAFF
CDR3nt: TGTGCCAGCAGCTTAACAGGGGTAGATTTGAACACTGAAGCTTTCTTT

v_gene: TRBV5-6
abundance: few
d_gene: TRBD2
j_gene: TRBJ2-7
CDR3aa: CASSWGTSGSYYEQYF
CDR3nt: TGTGCCAGCAGCTGGGGGACTAGCGGGAGTTACTACGAGCAGTACTTC

v_gene: TRBV27
abundance: many
d_gene: .
j_gene: TRBJ1-2
CDR3aa: CASSLSTLAGYTF
CDR3nt: TGTGCCAGCAGTTTATCAACTCTTGCTGGCTACACCTTC

v_gene: TRBV19
abundance: few
d_gene: TRBD2
j_gene: TRBJ2-5
CDR3aa: CASSIGLALAGKETQYF
CDR3nt: TGTGCCAGTAGTATAGGCTTGGCACTAGCGGGAAAGGAGACCCAGTACTTC

v_gene: TRBV5-6
abundance: many
d_gene: .
j_gene: TRBJ1-5
CDR3aa: CASSLTGSQPQHF
CDR3nt: TGTGCCAGCAGCCTGACTGGGAGCCAGCCCCAGCATTTT

v_gene: TRBV13
abundance: many
d_gene: TRBD1
j_gene: TRBJ1-4
CDR3aa: CASSQDRDKLFF
CDR3nt: TGTGCCAGCAGCCAAGACAGGGACAAACTGTTTTTT

v_gene: TRBV6-2/TRBV6-3
abundance: few
d_gene: TRBD2
j_gene: TRBJ2-3
CDR3aa: CASSAGLVGMDTQYF
CDR3nt: TGTGCCAGCAGTGCGGGACTAGTGGGCATGGATACGCAGTATTTT

v_gene: TRBV19
abundance: .
d_gene: .
j_gene: TRBJ1-5
CDR3aa: CASSIDPSGSQPQHF
CDR3nt: TGTGCCAGTAGTATAGACCCGTCAGGGAGTCAGCCCCAGCATTTT

v_gene: TRBV6-6
abundance: .
d_gene: .
j_gene: TRBJ2-2
CDR3aa: CACSSAGTAGELFF
CDR3nt: TGTGCCTGCAGCTCGGCAGGGACGGCCGGGGAGCTGTTTTTT

v_gene: TRBV19
abundance: .
d_gene: .
j_gene: TRBJ2-5
CDR3aa: CASSIEDSRQETQYF
CDR3nt: TGTGCCAGTAGTATAGAGGACAGTCGGCAAGAGACCCAGTACTTC

v_gene: TRBV27
abundance: few
d_gene: TRBD1
j_gene: TRBJ2-7
CDR3aa: CASSFMGQGAYEQYF
CDR3nt: TGTGCCAGCAGTTTCATGGGACAGGGGGCCTACGAGCAGTACTTC

v_gene: TRBV24-1
abundance: many
d_gene: TRBD2
j_gene: TRBJ2-1
CDR3aa: CATSDPTSGMNNEQFF
CDR3nt: TGTGCCACCAGTGATCCGACTAGCGGGATGAACAATGAGCAGTTCTTC

v_gene: TRBV7-9
abundance: many
d_gene: TRBD2
j_gene: TRBJ2-5
CDR3aa: CASSPSGLTGTRSQETQYF
CDR3nt: TGTGCCAGCAGTCCCAGCGGACTTACCGGGACTAGAAGCCAAGAGACCCAGTACTTC

v_gene: TRBV19
abundance: many
d_gene: TRBD1
j_gene: TRBJ2-7
CDR3aa: CASSPGQSYEQYF
CDR3nt: TGTGCCAGCAGCCCGGGACAGTCCTACGAGCAGTACTTC

v_gene: TRBV24-1
abundance: many
d_gene: .
j_gene: TRBJ2-2
CDR3aa: CATSDLGIGELFF
CDR3nt: TGTGCCACCAGTGATTTAGGAATCGGGGAGCTGTTTTTT

v_gene: TRBV9
abundance: many
d_gene: .
j_gene: TRBJ1-1
CDR3aa: CASSPPGGATEAFF
CDR3nt: TGTGCCAGCAGCCCCCCCGGGGGCGCCACTGAAGCTTTCTTT

v_gene: TRBV29-1
abundance: .
d_gene: .
j_gene: TRBJ2-3
CDR3aa: CNVPYGVTDTQYF
CDR3nt: TGCAACGTCCCATACGGGGTGACAGACACGCAGTATTTT

v_gene: TRBV28
abundance: many
d_gene: .
j_gene: TRBJ1-3
CDR3aa: CATIGAVSGNTIYF
CDR3nt: TGTGCCACCATCGGGGCGGTCTCTGGAAACACCATATATTTT

v_gene: TRBV29-1
abundance: many
d_gene: .
j_gene: TRBJ2-7
CDR3aa: CSVELANAYEQYF
CDR3nt: TGCAGCGTTGAATTAGCAAACGCCTACGAGCAGTACTTC

v_gene: TRBV5-5
abundance: few
d_gene: .
j_gene: TRBJ1-5
CDR3aa: CASSFWQTDTGGSQHF
CDR3nt: TGTGCCAGCAGCTTTTGGCAGACAGACACGGGGGGGTCCCAGCATTTT

v_gene: TRBV5-6
abundance: .
d_gene: TRBD1
j_gene: TRBJ2-2
CDR3aa: CASSQPDRGGELFF
CDR3nt: TGTGCCAGCAGCCAACCCGACAGGGGAGGGGAGCTGTTTTTT

v_gene: TRBV7-2
abundance: few
d_gene: .
j_gene: TRBJ2-7
CDR3aa: CASSLEGMGVLDYEQYF
CDR3nt: TGTGCCAGCAGCTTAGAAGGTATGGGGGTTCTTGACTACGAGCAGTACTTC